These 32 T cell receptor beta chains came from one sample sequenced in a study of regulatory T cells in long-lasting Graves disease. In building TCR beta libraries, iRepertoire HTBI primers were used together with Arm-PCR of CDR3 regions. TCRdb passed the multiplex PCR reads through MiXCR, listing each CDR3 protein once. The sample has around 510,000 distinct CDR3 sequences; under 25% are singletons. Time point given: persistent/refractory GD, antithyroid drugs over 5 years with positive TRAb. The authors made the TCR library using RNA they extracted from PBMCs. Here the sequenced sample was peripheral blood mononuclear cells (PBMCs), taken when the disease was refractory, from a patient treated with antithyroid drugs. Source of these receptors: a female donor with Graves disease.

This clonotype was detected many times. The chain is built from TRBV7-2 and TRBJ2-7, with D possibly being TRBD1 (6 bases). With 4 bases removed from V and 2 bases from J, the gap between germline ends came to 15 bases. Germline loops: CDR1 SGHTA, CDR2 FQGNSA. The CDR3 spans 15 residues. CDR3 residues: CASSYRVGSAYEQYF. The CDR3 DNA reads as TGTGCCAGCAGCTACAGGGTTGGGTCCGCCTACGAGCAGTACTTC.

The V and J genes are TRBV15 and TRBJ2-7; weak D call: TRBD2 (5 bases). Germline CDR1 reads LNHNV; CDR2 reads YYDKDF (reference sequence). The CDR3 consists of 14 residues. Trimming cost V 0 bases and J 0 bases, with 6 bases left between them. The CDR3, as DNA: TGTGCCACCAGCAGAGATACTAGCTCCTACGAGCAGTACTTC. Protein sequence: CATSRDTSSYEQYF.

At least ten counts were recorded for this clonotype. The genes are TRBV11-2 and TRBJ2-7; no clear D. This CDR3 is built from 15 residues. V lost 1 base and J lost 5, with 15 bases in between. Per the germline V gene, CDR1 is SGHAT and CDR2 is FQNNGV. Here the CDR3 DNA reads TGTGCCAGCAGCTTAGGGACCGAGCTAGGGCACGAGCAGTACTTC. Translated: CASSLGTELGHEQYF.

This clonotype was seen at least ten times. The chain has TRBV27 and TRBJ2-2, with unresolved D. The CDR3 totals 13 residues. V was trimmed by 3 bases and J by 4 bases, leaving 6 bases between them. Germline CDR1 reads MNHEY; CDR2 reads SMNVEV (reference sequence). CDR3 sequence: CASSFSSTGELFF. The DNA of the CDR3 is TGTGCCAGCAGTTTCAGCAGCACCGGGGAGCTGTTTTTT.

Many counts were recorded for this clonotype. The chain links TRBV28 to TRBJ2-5; 9 bases are shared with TRBD2. The CDR3 totals 16 residues. Trimming took 3 bases from V and 1 from J; bases not matched to a gene: 6. Germline CDR1 is MDHEN and CDR2 is SYDVKM. The CDR3 reads CASSFWASGTQETQYF. CDR3 sequence (DNA): TGTGCCAGCAGTTTCTGGGCTAGCGGGACCCAAGAGACCCAGTACTTC.

The V gene is TRBV7-9, the J gene TRBJ2-2; no clear D gene. Germline CDR1 SEHNR, CDR2 FQNEAQ (reference sequence). The CDR3 is 13 amino acids. The V end was cut by 3 bases, the J end by 5 bases, with 7 bases between. The CDR3 loop reads CASSFVDTGELFF. The CDR3 region has the DNA TGTGCCAGCAGCTTTGTGGATACCGGGGAGCTGTTTTTT.

This clonotype was detected a few times. The chain joins TRBV7-9 to TRBJ2-2; TRBD2 might be the D (5 bases). The CDR3 has 13 amino acids. V lost 10 bases to trimming and J lost 2 bases, with 11 bases between them. Germline CDR1 and CDR2: SEHNR and FQNEAQ (reference sequence). CDR3 loop: CATPGSNTGELFF. The DNA of the CDR3 is TGTGCCACCCCGGGGTCCAACACCGGGGAGCTGTTTTTT.

In this sample, this clonotype turned up many times. The rearrangement links TRBV24-1 to TRBJ2-5; D gene uncertain. Trimming took 8 bases from V and 5 from J, leaving 14 bases between them. The CDR3 has 13 residues. CDR1 is KGHDR, CDR2 SFDVKD, per germline. CDR3 nucleotides: TGTGCCACCATAGATGGAGCGAGCGAGACCCAGTACTTC. Its translation is CATIDGASETQYF.

This clonotype has ten or more counts. V and J are TRBV15 and TRBJ1-1, with D uncertain. V was cut by 1 base and J by 1 base, with 16 bases left in between. The CDR3 runs 17 residues. Germline V gene data show CDR1 as LNHNV and CDR2 as YYDKDF (reference sequence). In nucleotides, the CDR3 is TGTGCCACCAGCAGAGGCCCCGTGGTAGGGCGGAACACTGAAGCTTTCTTT. It translates to CATSRGPVVGRNTEAFF.

This clonotype was recorded at least ten times. The chain has TRBV6-5 and TRBJ1-1; D is unresolved. Trimming pared 2 bases from V and 6 bases from J, leaving 7 bases between. The CDR3 totals 12 residues. Looked up from germline, CDR1 is MNHEY and CDR2 is SVGAGI. CDR3 protein: CASSYPDPEAFF. The CDR3 DNA reads TGTGCCAGCAGTTACCCAGATCCTGAAGCTTTCTTT.

This clonotype was observed at least ten times. J is TRBJ2-2 and V is TRBV11-2, with 8 bases fitting TRBD1. The CDR3 totals 16 residues. CDR1 is SGHAT, CDR2 FQNNGV, per germline. Trimming at V came to 5 bases and at J to 3 bases, leaving 8 bases not matched to a gene. The DNA for the CDR3 is TGTGCCAGCAGCCCTCGCGTGGACAGGGACACCGGGGAGCTGTTTTTT. It yields the protein CASSPRVDRDTGELFF. The whole variable domain, filled in from reference TRBV11-2 and TRBJ2-2, reads EAGVAQSPRYKIIEKRQSVAFWCNPISGHATLYWYQQILGQGPKLLIQFQNNGVVDDSQLPKDRFSAERLKGVDSTLKIQPAKLEDSAVYLCASSPRVDRDTGELFFGEGSRLTVL.

This clonotype was counted between two and nine times. This chain connects TRBV25-1 to TRBJ1-2; D is unresolved. Trimming removed 5 bases from V and 4 bases from J, with 8 bases in between. The CDR3 has 12 residues. Germline values: CDR1 MGHDK, CDR2 SYGVNS. This CDR3 is CASSRMGYGYTF. The CDR3 DNA is TGTGCCAGCAGTAGAATGGGCTATGGCTACACCTTC.

To note about this clonotype: A read error may produce the germline difference seen at one junction end. The genes are TRBV7-2 and TRBJ2-5, with 8 bases aligning to TRBD2. Germline V gene lookup returns CDR1 SGHTA and CDR2 FQGNSA. The CDR3 loop spans 16 amino acids. CDR3 sequence (DNA): TGTGCCAGCAGTTTAGCGGGGCCAGGACCGGTGGAGGCCCAGTACTTC. This translates into CASSLAGPGPVEAQYF.

This clonotype was detected only a few times. The rearrangement joins TRBV4-3 to TRBJ2-7; D remains unclear. This CDR3 spans 14 amino acids. The germline gives CDR1 LGHNA, CDR2 YSLEER. Deletions cut 0 bases from V and 0 bases from J, with 6 bases between. CDR3 in amino acids: CASSQDYPSYEQYF. The CDR3 bases are TGCGCCAGCAGCCAAGATTACCCCTCCTACGAGCAGTACTTC.

As concerns this clonotype: A much larger clone is a single base away; this may be a read error. J is TRBJ2-7 and V is TRBV7-9; 8 bases map to TRBD2. Germline V gives CDR1 SEHNR, CDR2 FQNEAQ (reference sequence). The CDR3 is made up of 14 amino acids. The CDR3 region has the DNA TGTGCCAGCAGCGTCGCGGGAGGTCTGTACGGGCAGTACTTC. Translating it yields CASSVAGGLYGQYF.

The sample holds many counts of this clonotype. V usage is TRBV11-1 and J usage is TRBJ2-5, with TRBD1 matching over 10 bases. The germline gives CDR1 SGHAT, CDR2 FQDESV (reference sequence). V trimming: 4 bases; J trimming: 5 bases; junction bases outside the gene matches: 7. The CDR3 extends over 15 amino acids. The CDR3 nucleotides read TGTGCCAGCAGCTCGGACAGGGGGAGGTCGGAGACCCAGTACTTC. It yields the protein CASSSDRGRSETQYF.

This clonotype came up once. This may arise from a read error, as a much more abundant clone is one base away. This chain connects TRBV6-5 to TRBJ2-2; D possibly corresponds to TRBD2 (5 bases). This CDR3 region has 14 residues. From germline, CDR1 is MNHEY and CDR2 SVGAGI. In DNA, the CDR3 is TGTGCCAGCAGTTACTCCCCCGTCACCGGGGAGCTGGTTTTT. Encoded protein: CASSYSPVTGELVF.

The chain links TRBV11-2 to TRBJ2-5; D not certain. This CDR3 has 16 amino acids. Deletions cut 2 bases from V and 2 bases from J, with 15 bases between. CDR1 is SGHAT and CDR2 is FQNNGV in the germline V gene. CDR3 sequence (DNA): TGTGCCAGCAGCTTACGGGCAGGATACAGACAAGAGACCCAGTACTTC. It yields the protein CASSLRAGYRQETQYF.

The chain carries TRBV14 and TRBJ2-2; D ambiguous. The CDR3 has 14 residues. The V end was cut by 2 bases, the J end by 7 bases, with 11 bases between. Germline-derived CDR1 and CDR2 are SGHDN and FVKESK. Here the CDR3 reads CASSQRPLGGELFF. The CDR3, as DNA: TGTGCCAGCAGCCAAAGGCCCCTCGGCGGGGAGCTGTTTTTT.

V gene TRBV6-1 combines with J gene TRBJ1-5; TRBD1 might be the D (6 bases). CDR1 MNHNS and CDR2 SASEGT come from the germline V gene. The CDR3 spans 13 residues. Trimming stripped 8 bases from V and 3 bases from J, with 11 bases between. CDR3 nucleotide sequence: TGTGCCAGCGGGCAGGGGTTCAATCAGCCCCAGCATTTT. The encoded protein is CASGQGFNQPQHF.

The chain is built from TRBV6-2 or TRBV6-3 and TRBJ2-3; possibly TRBD2 for D (5 bases). The CDR3 loop spans 11 amino acids. Trimming took off 8 bases at V and 6 bases at J, with 9 bases between the two ends. Germline values: CDR1 MNHEY, CDR2 SVGEGT. The CDR3 sequence is CASGERDTQYF. DNA for the CDR3: TGTGCCAGCGGGGAGCGGGATACGCAGTATTTT.

This clonotype was observed at least ten times. The chain has TRBV20-1 and TRBJ2-7, with 11 bases identical to TRBD2. The CDR3 totals 13 residues. From germline, CDR1 is DFQATT and CDR2 SNEGSKA (reference sequence). The V and J ends lost 3 bases and 6 bases, in that order; junction bases with no gene match: 4. CDR3 sequence (DNA): TGCAGTGCTAGGAGGCTAGCGGGAGGCGAGCAGTACTTC. As protein: CSARRLAGGEQYF.

This clonotype turned up a few times. Since a much larger clone is just one base distant, this may be a read error. Because the CDR3 is missing its conserved closing phenylalanine or tryptophan, this is likely a read error. V gene TRBV2 combines with J gene TRBJ2-5; 7 nucleotides agree with TRBD2. After removal of 8 bases from V and 5 bases from J, the junction contained 5 bases not matched to a gene. There are 12 residues in the CDR3. Germline V lookup: CDR1 SNHLY, CDR2 FYNNEI. CDR3 nucleotide sequence: TGTGCCAGCTTCGGGGGAGGGGAGACCCAGTACCTC. Its translation is CASFGGGETQYL.

In the case of this clonotype: This clone may be a read error of a much larger clone one base away. The gene calls are TRBV6-1 and TRBJ2-7, with D perhaps given as TRBD1 or TRBD2 (5 bases each). Germline loops: CDR1 MNHNS, CDR2 SASEGT. The CDR3 is made up of 14 amino acids. CDR3 in amino acids: CVSGRSQVSYEQYF. The CDR3 DNA is TGTGTCAGCGGAAGATCACAGGTATCCTACGAGCAGTACTTC.

This clonotype occurred many times. The gene calls are TRBV28 and TRBJ1-2, with TRBD1 as a possible D gene (5 bases). The germline V and J ends were trimmed by 4 bases and 7 bases, with 13 bases remaining between them. This CDR3 has 13 residues. Per the germline V gene, CDR1 is MDHEN and CDR2 is SYDVKM. The CDR3 nucleotides are TGTGCCAGCAGTTACTCAGGGAGTGGTGGCTACACCTTC. Translating it yields CASSYSGSGGYTF.

Details on this clonotype: This sequence may be a read error, since a much larger clone differs from it by one base. This sequence joins TRBV27 and TRBJ2-7; the D is unclear. Germline V CDR1 and CDR2: MNHEY, SMNVEV (reference sequence). The CDR3 runs to 15 residues. V was shortened by 3 bases and J by 3 bases, with 15 bases between the two germline ends. In nucleotides, the CDR3 is TGTGCCAGCAGTTTGATCGGCGCCGGCTTCTACGAGCAGTACTTC. Protein product: CASSLIGAGFYEQYF.

The CDR3 nucleotides are TGCAGTGCTAGAGATATTACGGTAGGCGGTGAGGCGATTCTGGCTCCTGAAGCTTTCTTT. Translating gives CSARDITVGGEAILAPEAFF. V and J are TRBV20-1 and TRBJ1-1; no definite D call. The ends were cut back, 0 bases at V and 6 bases at J, with 32 bases in the middle. Germline V lookup: CDR1 DFQATT, CDR2 SNEGSKA (reference sequence). The CDR3 is 20 residues long.

This clonotype has just one count. The DNA for the CDR3 is TGCAGCGTTGAAGGGGATGCGGGACAGGCGCCGGAGCACACCTTC. It translates to CSVEGDAGQAPEHTF. The chain recombines TRBV29-1 with TRBJ1-2, with 8 bases matching TRBD1. The CDR3 length is 15 residues. V gave up 1 base and J gave up 12 bases; unmatched junction bases: 16. CDR1 is SQVTM, CDR2 ANQGSEA, per germline.

V gene TRBV4-2 combines with J gene TRBJ1-1; possible D gene TRBD1, 5 bases. Germline CDR1 and CDR2: LGHNA and YNFKEQ. The CDR3 loop spans 16 amino acids. V gave up 0 bases and J gave up 4 bases, with 15 bases separating them. Here the CDR3 DNA reads TGTGCCAGCAGCCAAGATTCGGGGGTCGGGGGCACTGAAGCTTTCTTT. This translates into CASSQDSGVGGTEAFF.

The chain recombines TRBV27 with TRBJ1-6, with D possibly matching TRBD1 (6 bases). The length of the CDR3 is 13 residues. V was trimmed by 8 bases and J by 3 bases, leaving 8 bases between them. CDR1 is MNHEY, CDR2 SMNVEV, per germline (reference sequence). The CDR3 sequence is CASGQHYNSPLHF. As DNA, the CDR3 is TGTGCCAGCGGACAGCACTATAATTCACCCCTCCACTTT.

The chain employs TRBV14 and TRBJ2-2; weak D call: TRBD1 (5 bases). The germline V gene has CDR1 SGHDN and CDR2 FVKESK. The CDR3 has 13 amino acids. The V gene lost 3 bases and the J gene lost 6 bases, with 8 bases spanning the gap. This chain's CDR3 is CASSQQGSGELFF. CDR3 bases: TGTGCCAGCAGCCAGCAGGGTTCCGGGGAGCTGTTTTTT.

This clonotype has a count of ten or more. The V and J genes are TRBV5-1 and TRBJ2-7; no firm D call. The CDR3 covers 12 residues. V lost 4 bases, J lost 11 bases, and 16 bases lay in between. The V gene's germline CDR1 is SGHRS and CDR2 YFSETQ. The CDR3 DNA is TGCGCCAGCAGCCACCGGACGGATCAGAAGTACTTC. Translating it yields CASSHRTDQKYF.